Each of the 16 T cell receptor beta chains below was sequenced from the same sample in a study of T cell repertoires in Merkel cell carcinoma. The method was immunoSEQ multiplex PCR; TCRdb's version includes in-frame clones alone and lacks a portion of them. The sample yields around 14,000 clones, approximately 73% seen once. The specimen sequenced was tumor tissue. The receptors originated from an adult with Merkel cell carcinoma.

This clone has more than one count but fewer than ten. The chain has TRBV27 and TRBJ2-1; 8 bases align to TRBD2. This CDR3 spans 15 amino acids. The germline gives CDR1 MNHEY, CDR2 SMNVEV (reference sequence). V shed 5 bases, J shed 1 base, and the junction held 4 bases outside the gene matches. The CDR3 DNA reads TGTGCCAGCAGTACAAGCGGGAGTTCCTACAATGAGCAGTTCTTC. This codes for CASSTSGSSYNEQFF.

V is TRBV15 and J is TRBJ2-5; D possibly corresponds to TRBD2 (6 bases). V lost 0 bases, J lost 4 bases, and 15 bases lay in between. The germline gives CDR1 LNHNV, CDR2 YYDKDF (reference sequence). This CDR3 comprises 16 residues. In DNA, the CDR3 is TGTGCCACCAGCAGAGATGACGGGGGAGTGGGAGAGACCCAGTACTTC. Amino acid sequence: CATSRDDGGVGETQYF.

The DNA for the CDR3 is TGTGCCAGCAGATCAAACGGAGGTCGGAAGTTCTTC. Residues: CASRSNGGRKFF. J is TRBJ2-1 and V is TRBV7-9; a weak D match, TRBD2 (5 bases). Between the trimmed V and J ends, which lost 6 bases and 14 bases, there was a span of 17 bases. Per germline, CDR1 SEHNR and CDR2 FQNEAQ (reference sequence). The CDR3 has 12 residues. The variable domain in full, with the rest retrieved from reference TRBV7-9 and TRBJ2-1, is DTGVSQNPRHKITKRGQNVTFRCDPISEHNRLYWYRQTLGQGPEFLTYFQNEAQLEKSRLLSDRFSAERPKGSFSTLEIQRTEQGDSAMYLCASRSNGGRKFFGPGTRLTVL.

This clone was counted a single time. The chain couples TRBV5-1 to TRBJ1-6; D call uncertain. V shed 0 bases and J shed 7 bases, with 8 bases lying between them. The germline gives CDR1 SGHRS, CDR2 YFSETQ. The CDR3 is made up of 14 amino acids. This chain's CDR3 is CASSLEGRNSPLHF. The CDR3 nucleotides are TGCGCCAGCAGCTTGGAAGGCAGGAATTCACCCCTCCACTTT. Filled out from reference TRBV5-1 and TRBJ1-6, the complete variable domain reads KAGVTQTPRYLIKTRGQQVTLSCSPISGHRSVSWYQQTPGQGLQFLFEYFSETQRNKGNFPGRFSGRQFSNSRSEMNVSTLELGDSALYLCASSLEGRNSPLHFGNGTRLTVT.

The chain uses TRBV18 and TRBJ1-6; D not resolved. Looked up from germline, CDR1 is KGHSH and CDR2 is LQKENI. There are 13 residues in the CDR3. Trimming pared 0 bases from V and 8 bases from J, leaving 5 bases between. CDR3 protein: CASSPPKDSPLHF. The DNA of the CDR3 is TGTGCCAGCTCACCACCCAAAGATTCACCCCTCCACTTT.

The genes are TRBV5-1 and TRBJ1-1; D ambiguous. CDR1 is SGHRS, CDR2 YFSETQ, per germline. The CDR3 contains 13 residues. The V end was cut by 1 base, the J end by 8 bases, with 12 bases between. Here the CDR3 reads CASSLTAEKEAFF. The CDR3 DNA follows: TGCGCCAGCAGCTTGACCGCAGAGAAGGAAGCTTTCTTT.

V and J are TRBV13 and TRBJ2-3; D perhaps matches TRBD1 (6 bases). This CDR3 comprises 14 residues. The germline V gene has CDR1 PRHDT and CDR2 FYEKMQ (reference sequence). V lost 1 base and J lost 6, with 11 bases in between. The CDR3 is CASSLDRVGDTQYF. Written as DNA, the CDR3 is TGTGCCAGCAGCTTAGACAGGGTAGGCGATACGCAGTATTTT. Variable domain in full (rest from reference TRBV13 and TRBJ2-3): AAGVIQSPRHLIKEKRETATLKCYPIPRHDTVYWYQQGPGQDPQFLISFYEKMQSDKGSIPDRFSAQQFSDYHSELNMSSLELGDSALYFCASSLDRVGDTQYFGPGTRLTVL.

The rearrangement uses TRBV10-3 and TRBJ1-1; tentative D call: TRBD1 (5 bases). Germline CDR1 is ENHRY and CDR2 is SYGVKD. V was pared by 3 bases and J by 1 base, with 12 bases between. The CDR3 is 15 amino acids. The CDR3 nucleotides are TGTGCCATCAGTGACAGGGTAAGGGGGAACACTGAAGCTTTCTTT. It encodes CAISDRVRGNTEAFF.

This clone was observed once. V is TRBV5-5 and J is TRBJ1-2; D perhaps matches TRBD1 (5 bases). Trimming removed 4 bases at V and 4 bases at J, with 23 bases between. Per the germline V gene, CDR1 is SGHKS and CDR2 is YYEKEE (reference sequence). This CDR3 contains 17 residues. The CDR3 region has the DNA TGTGCCAGCAGCGGGGATGGGGGGAAGTTCCTCCGCTATGGCTACACCTTC. Residues: CASSGDGGKFLRYGYTF. The variable domain in full, with the rest retrieved from reference TRBV5-5 and TRBJ1-2, is DAGVTQSPTHLIKTRGQQVTLRCSPISGHKSVSWYQQVLGQGPQFIFQYYEKEERGRGNFPDRFSARQFPNYSSELNVNALLLGDSALYLCASSGDGGKFLRYGYTFGSGTRLTVV.

This clone was seen more than once but under ten times. V usage is TRBV3-1 (or the pseudogene TRBV3-2) and J usage is TRBJ1-6, with a possible D match to TRBD1 (6 bases). V lost 0 bases to trimming and J lost 10 bases, with 13 bases between them. This CDR3 comprises 15 residues. Germline CDR1 and CDR2: LGHDT and YNNKEL (reference sequence). CDR3 nucleotides: TGTGCCAGCAGCCAAGATTGGGGGGCCGGGTCACCCCTCCACTTT. Protein: CASSQDWGAGSPLHF.

This rearrangement joins TRBV21-1 to TRBJ1-2. TRBV21-1 is a known pseudogene. This CDR3 has 16 amino acids. The CDR3 sequence: CASSNGRVPRSGGYTF. The CDR3 DNA reads as TGTGCCAGCAGCAACGGACGGGTCCCGAGAAGTGGTGGCTACACCTTC.

The rearrangement uses TRBV7-2 and TRBJ2-7; 7 bases are a match to TRBD2. V shed 1 base, J shed 5 bases, and the junction held 8 bases outside the gene matches. CDR1 is SGHTA and CDR2 is FQGNSA in the germline V gene. The CDR3 contains 15 residues. The CDR3 nucleotides are TGTGCCAGCAGCTTAGACGGGAGGTCCACGAACGAGCAGTACTTC. It codes for CASSLDGRSTNEQYF.

V usage is TRBV24-1 and J usage is TRBJ2-2, with D maybe TRBD1 (6 bases). Deletions cut 4 bases from V and 4 bases from J, with 12 bases between. Germline CDR1 is KGHDR and CDR2 is SFDVKD. There are 15 residues in the CDR3. The chain's CDR3 is CATSEPRGGTGELFF. The CDR3 DNA is TGTGCCACCAGTGAGCCCAGGGGCGGCACCGGGGAGCTGTTTTTT.

The CDR3 DNA sequence: TGTGCCAGCAGTTTGTCGGGTTGGACCGGGGAGCTGTTTTTT. Protein: CASSLSGWTGELFF. V and J are TRBV27 and TRBJ2-2, with D uncertain. Looked up from germline, CDR1 is MNHEY and CDR2 is SMNVEV (reference sequence). Trimming removed 3 bases from V and 5 bases from J, with 10 bases in between. The CDR3 length is 14 residues.

The chain has TRBV7-3 and TRBJ2-1; D remains ambiguous. Germline V gene lookup returns CDR1 SGHTA and CDR2 FQGTGA. This CDR3 has 13 amino acids. The ends were cut back, 3 bases at V and 7 bases at J, with 10 bases in the middle. The CDR3 here is CASSFNSLNEQFF. CDR3 DNA: TGTGCCAGCAGCTTTAATAGCTTGAATGAGCAGTTCTTC.

The CDR3 DNA is TGTGCCAGCAGTGAACGGCCGCGGGCAGATACGCAGTATTTT. Its translation is CASSERPRADTQYF. V is TRBV6-1 and J is TRBJ2-3; maybe TRBD2 (5 bases). Germline V gene sequence: CDR1 MNHNS, CDR2 SASEGT. The CDR3 contains 14 residues. V was shortened by 2 bases and J by 4 bases, with 10 bases between the two germline ends.